This T cell receptor beta chain was recorded in a study of T cells in tuberculosis. V shed 4 bases and J 13 bases; nucleotides not matched to a gene: 16. Germline assignment: CDR1 MGHRA and CDR2 YSYEKL. The length of the CDR3 is 16 residues. Thawed, overnight-rested PBMC were stained with GMM-loaded CD1B tetramer, viability dye and anti-CD3, then sorted. CD1B tetramers were loaded with Rhodococcus equi-derived C32 glucose monomycolate. Tetramer-negative cells, approximately 100,000 per donor, were also sorted. Sequencing of TCR-alpha and TCR-beta chains was unpaired. Sequencing was performed with immunoSEQ multiplex PCR; in TCRdb, only in-frame clones are kept and a portion is missing. The profile shows about 59,000 clones, approximately 80% of them singletons.

The rearrangement links TRBV4-1 to TRBJ2-3; 11 nucleotides align to TRBD1. This TCR was recovered from an adult woman with latent tuberculosis. Material for sequencing was CD1b-GMM tetramer-negative cells sorted from PBMCs. CDR3 DNA: TGCGCCAGCAGCCTGTCAGAAAGGGAGCCGGGACAGGGGGAGTATTTT. This sequence encodes CASSLSEREPGQGEYF.